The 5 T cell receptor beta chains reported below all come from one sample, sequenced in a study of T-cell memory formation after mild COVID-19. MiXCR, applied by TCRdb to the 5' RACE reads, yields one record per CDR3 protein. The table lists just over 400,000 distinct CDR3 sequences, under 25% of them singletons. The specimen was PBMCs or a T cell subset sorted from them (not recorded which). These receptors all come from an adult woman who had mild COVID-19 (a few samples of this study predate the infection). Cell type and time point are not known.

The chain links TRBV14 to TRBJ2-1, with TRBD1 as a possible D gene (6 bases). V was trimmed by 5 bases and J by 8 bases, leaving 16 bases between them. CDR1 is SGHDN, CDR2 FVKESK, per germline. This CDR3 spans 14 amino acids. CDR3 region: CASSAGVRGDEQFF. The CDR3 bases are TGTGCCAGCAGCGCAGGAGTCAGGGGCGATGAGCAGTTCTTC.

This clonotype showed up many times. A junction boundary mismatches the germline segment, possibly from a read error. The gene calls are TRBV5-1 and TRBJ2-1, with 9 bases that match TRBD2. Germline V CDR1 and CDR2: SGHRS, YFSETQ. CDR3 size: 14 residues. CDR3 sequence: CASSLTSGYNEQFF. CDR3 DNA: TGTGCCAGCAGCTTGACTAGCGGCTACAATGAGCAGTTCTTC.

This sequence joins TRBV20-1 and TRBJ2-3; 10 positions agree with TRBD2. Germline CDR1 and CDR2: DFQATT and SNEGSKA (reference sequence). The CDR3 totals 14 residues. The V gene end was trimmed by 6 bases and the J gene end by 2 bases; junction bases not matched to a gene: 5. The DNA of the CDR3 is TGCAGTGCCGCTAGCGGGGGCCCCACAGATACGCAGTATTTT. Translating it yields CSAASGGPTDTQYF.

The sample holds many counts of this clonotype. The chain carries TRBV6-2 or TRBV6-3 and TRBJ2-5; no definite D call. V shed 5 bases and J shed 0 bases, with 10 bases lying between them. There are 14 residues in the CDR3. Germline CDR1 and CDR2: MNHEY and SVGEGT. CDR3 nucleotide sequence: TGTGCCAGCAGTGCCCTAGTGTACCAAGAGACCCAGTACTTC. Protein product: CASSALVYQETQYF.

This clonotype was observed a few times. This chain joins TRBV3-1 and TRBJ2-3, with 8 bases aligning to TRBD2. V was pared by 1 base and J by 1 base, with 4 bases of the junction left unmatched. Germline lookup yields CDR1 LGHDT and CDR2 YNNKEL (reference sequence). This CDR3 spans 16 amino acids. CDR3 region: CASSQVAGGRTDTQYF. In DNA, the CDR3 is TGTGCCAGCAGCCAAGTGGCGGGAGGACGCACAGATACGCAGTATTTT.